The 15 T cell receptor beta chains below were found in one sample sequenced in a study of cytomegalovirus exposure and HLA in healthy donors. PCR used 60 Vbeta primers and 13 Jbeta primers. The assay was immunoSEQ multiplex PCR, and TCRdb's table has in-frame clones only and misses some. The sample lists 30,000 to 40,000 clones, 81% occurring once. Material: PBMCs. The receptors were sampled from a woman aged 40-49 years in good health and CMV-seronegative.

The chain has TRBV5-4 and TRBJ2-2, with 7 nucleotides matching TRBD2. This CDR3 contains 15 residues. With 4 bases clipped from V and 6 bases from J, the junction kept 9 bases outside the gene matches. Germline CDR1 reads SGHNT; CDR2 reads YYREEE (reference sequence). The DNA of the CDR3 is TGTGCCAGCAGCGCTGGAGCGGGGAAGGCCGGGGAGCTGTTTTTT. Protein: CASSAGAGKAGELFF.

This clone was seen a handful of times. The rearrangement links TRBV5-1 to TRBJ2-5; 11 nucleotides match TRBD2. J was trimmed by 2 bases and V by 4 bases; bases with no gene match: 7. Germline V gives CDR1 SGHRS, CDR2 YFSETQ. The CDR3 totals 16 residues. The chain's CDR3 is CASSGGLAAPQETQYF. The CDR3 region has the DNA TGCGCCAGCAGCGGGGGACTAGCGGCACCTCAAGAGACCCAGTACTTC.

The genes are TRBV10-3 and TRBJ1-5; no definite D call. The germline V gene encodes CDR1 ENHRY and CDR2 SYGVKD. This CDR3 contains 15 residues. Trimming stripped 2 bases from V and 2 bases from J, with 10 bases between. The DNA for the CDR3 is TGTGCCATCAGTGAGCCGGGGAGCGGCAATCAGCCCCAGCATTTT. Amino acids: CAISEPGSGNQPQHF.

The chain employs TRBV18 and TRBJ2-3, with D possibly TRBD1 on 5 matching bases. Trimming removed 2 bases at V and 0 bases at J, with 9 bases between. The germline gives CDR1 KGHSH, CDR2 LQKENI. This CDR3 is built from 15 residues. As DNA, the CDR3 is TGTGCCAGCTCACCAAGACAGACTAGCACAGATACGCAGTATTTT. Protein product: CASSPRQTSTDTQYF. The full variable domain, its missing parts supplied by reference TRBV18 and TRBJ2-3, is NAGVMQNPRHLVRRRGQEARLRCSPMKGHSHVYWYRQLPEEGLKFMVYLQKENIIDESGMPKERFSAEFPKEGPSILRIQQVVRGDSAAYFCASSPRQTSTDTQYFGPGTRLTVL.

The rearrangement uses TRBV4-3 and TRBJ1-1; the D is unclear. The CDR3 has 13 residues. The V gene's germline CDR1 is LGHNA and CDR2 YSLEER. V was trimmed by 3 bases and J by 4 bases, leaving 9 bases between them. The CDR3 DNA follows: TGCGCCAGCAGCCACGCGACAAGCACTGAAGCTTTCTTT. This codes for CASSHATSTEAFF.

The rearrangement uses TRBV2 and TRBJ1-6; D may be TRBD1 (6 bases). This CDR3 spans 15 amino acids. Germline assignment: CDR1 SNHLY and CDR2 FYNNEI. V lost 2 bases, J lost 7 bases, and 12 bases lay in between. Here the CDR3 DNA reads TGTGCCAGCAGTGAAACAGGGCGGACCAATTCACCCCTCCACTTT. Residues: CASSETGRTNSPLHF.

The chain links TRBV2 to TRBJ1-6; D is unresolved. The CDR3 totals 14 residues. The germline V gene has CDR1 SNHLY and CDR2 FYNNEI. Trimming stripped 1 base from V and 10 bases from J, with 11 bases between. The CDR3 DNA reads TGTGCCAGCAGTGAAGGTTCAAGAGGCTCACCCCTCCACTTT. Translated: CASSEGSRGSPLHF.

The chain uses TRBV6-6 and TRBJ1-6, with 9 bases identical to TRBD1. V lost 4 bases and J lost 10; bases outside the gene matches: 5. The CDR3 runs 14 residues. Germline-derived CDR1 and CDR2 are MNHNY and SVGAGI (reference sequence). The CDR3 DNA follows: TGTGCCAGCAGTTCAGCGGACAGGGGATCACCCCTCCACTTT. Its protein is CASSSADRGSPLHF.

The chain combines TRBV6-1 with TRBJ1-5, with 8 bases aligning to TRBD1. Germline assignment: CDR1 MNHNS and CDR2 SASEGT. The CDR3 has 14 residues. Germline trimming cut 6 bases from V and 5 bases from J; bases unmatched to any gene: 6. CDR3 in amino acids: CASSPGGKDQPQHF. The DNA of the CDR3 is TGTGCCAGCAGCCCAGGGGGCAAAGATCAGCCCCAGCATTTT.

The gene calls are TRBV5-8 and TRBJ2-2; no definite D call. CDR1 and CDR2 from the germline V gene are SGHTS and YDEGEE. Trimming took 4 bases from V and 1 from J, leaving 11 bases between them. The CDR3 runs to 15 residues. CDR3 region: CASSPRFLNTGELFF. The CDR3 DNA reads as TGTGCCAGCAGCCCCCGGTTCTTGAACACCGGGGAGCTGTTTTTT.

This clone was found once. The chain employs TRBV6-5 and TRBJ1-1, with TRBD1 as a possible D gene (6 bases). Germline values: CDR1 MNHEY, CDR2 SVGAGI. V lost 6 bases, J lost 1 base, and 15 bases lay in between. The CDR3 runs to 15 residues. CDR3 coding DNA: TGTGCCAGCAGCACACAGGGATTAGCGAACACTGAAGCTTTCTTT. Translation: CASSTQGLANTEAFF.

This rearrangement joins TRBV29-1 to TRBJ1-4; 7 bases are a match to TRBD1. CDR1 and CDR2 from the germline V gene are SQVTM and ANQGSEA. There are 12 residues in the CDR3. V dropped 7 bases and J dropped 6; count of bases not matched to a gene: 5. The CDR3 sequence is CSAGQEYEKLFF. Written as DNA, the CDR3 is TGCAGCGCCGGACAGGAGTATGAAAAACTGTTTTTT.

V gene TRBV4-1 combines with J gene TRBJ1-1, with TRBD1 matching 10 bases. The germline gives CDR1 MGHRA, CDR2 YSYEKL. The CDR3 runs 15 residues. V gave up 3 bases and J gave up 8 bases; unmatched junction bases: 9. The CDR3 here is CASSQGDDRGREAFF. The CDR3 coding sequence is TGCGCCAGCAGCCAGGGGGATGACAGGGGGCGAGAAGCTTTCTTT.

The CDR3 protein is CASSETGDNSPLHF. CDR3 sequence (DNA): TGTGCCAGCAGTGAGACAGGGGATAATTCACCCCTCCACTTT. V is TRBV6-4 and J is TRBJ1-6; 8 bases map to TRBD1. With 3 bases clipped from V and 5 bases from J, the junction kept 0 bases outside the gene matches. CDR1 is MRHNA, CDR2 SNTAGT, per germline. The CDR3 contains 14 residues.

CDR3 amino acids: CASSLGGDGTRPYNEQFF. The CDR3 DNA reads as TGTGCCAGCAGCTTAGGAGGGGACGGGACAAGGCCCTACAATGAGCAGTTCTTC. The rearrangement uses TRBV7-8 and TRBJ2-1; D may be TRBD1 (6 bases). Deletions cut 1 base from V and 2 bases from J, with 18 bases between. Looked up from germline, CDR1 is SGHVS and CDR2 is FQNEAQ. The CDR3 has 18 residues.